Below, 26 T cell receptor beta chains from the same sample are listed, as sequenced in a study of T cells in Graves' hyperthyroidism and ophthalmopathy. RNA transcripts served as the template for amplifying TCR beta CDR3 regions. HTBI primers drove first-round RT-PCR of the TCR CDR3. TCRdb re-derived calls from the multiplex PCR reads in MiXCR, one entry per CDR3 protein. The sample yields about 840,000 distinct CDR3 sequences, 38% seen once. Material: blood. The receptors were gathered from a man between 18 and 35 years old with Graves' hyperthyroidism.

This clonotype came up many times. This sequence joins TRBV15 and TRBJ2-7, with D hard to call. This CDR3 has 15 residues. V lost 1 base to trimming and J lost 0 bases, with 10 bases between them. Per the germline V gene, CDR1 is LNHNV and CDR2 is YYDKDF (reference sequence). Here the CDR3 reads CATSRAAASSYEQYF. The CDR3 DNA follows: TGTGCCACCAGCAGAGCGGCCGCAAGCTCCTACGAGCAGTACTTC.

The chain joins TRBV6-5 to TRBJ2-5, with TRBD1 matching 11 bases. Germline V gene sequence: CDR1 MNHEY, CDR2 SVGAGI. The CDR3 extends over 16 amino acids. V was clipped by 5 bases and J by 6 bases; unmatched bases: 11. The CDR3 loop is CASSNRDRGTKQTQYF. In DNA form, the CDR3 reads TGTGCCAGCAGTAACCGGGACAGGGGGACTAAACAGACCCAGTACTTC.

This clonotype appeared many times. The V call is TRBV2, the J call TRBJ1-5; D is possibly TRBD1 (5 bases). The CDR3 contains 14 residues. V lost 3 bases and J lost 7, with 13 bases in between. CDR1 is SNHLY and CDR2 is FYNNEI in the germline V gene. The CDR3 loop is CASSDPGTGQPQHF. The DNA for the CDR3 is TGTGCCAGCAGTGACCCGGGGACTGGGCAGCCCCAGCATTTT.

This clonotype has just one count. CDR3 protein: CASSDSGQAALNTEAFF. The CDR3 DNA follows: TGTGCCAGCAGTGACTCGGGACAGGCCGCTCTGAACACTGAAGCTTTCTTT. The V call is TRBV2, the J call TRBJ1-1; 8 bases align to TRBD1. J was trimmed by 0 bases and V by 3 bases; bases with no gene match: 9. The germline CDR1 and CDR2 sequences are SNHLY and FYNNEI. This CDR3 contains 17 residues.

This clonotype was seen once. The J gene is TRBJ2-5, the V gene TRBV20-1, with 7 bases aligning to TRBD1. Germline trimming cut 6 bases from V and 2 bases from J; bases unmatched to any gene: 12. Germline loops: CDR1 DFQATT, CDR2 SNEGSKA (reference sequence). The CDR3 is 15 residues long. DNA for the CDR3: TGCAGTGCCAGCAGTCCCGGGACAGCACAAGAGACCCAGTACTTC. Translating gives CSASSPGTAQETQYF.

The chain uses TRBV7-2 and TRBJ1-1, with D hard to call. The CDR3 totals 15 residues. Germline V gives CDR1 SGHTA, CDR2 FQGNSA. The germline V and J ends were trimmed by 0 bases and 5 bases, with 13 bases remaining between them. The CDR3 loop is CASSLAGVGKTEAFF. DNA for the CDR3: TGTGCCAGCAGCTTAGCTGGGGTGGGAAAGACTGAAGCTTTCTTT.

This clonotype was picked up many times. The V gene is TRBV7-8, the J gene TRBJ1-5; D ambiguous. The CDR3 has 13 residues. Germline lookup yields CDR1 SGHVS and CDR2 FQNEAQ. Trimming removed 6 bases at V and 5 bases at J, with 11 bases between. CDR3 sequence (DNA): TGTGCCAGCAGTCTCCTGTATCATCAGCCCCAGCATTTT. Residues: CASSLLYHQPQHF.

There are a few counts of this clonotype. The chain is built from TRBV12-3 or TRBV12-4 and TRBJ2-5; D gene uncertain. This CDR3 is built from 15 residues. Deletions cut 4 bases from V and 9 bases from J, with 21 bases between. The CDR3 region has the DNA TGTGCCAGCAGTTCTGAGGCTTGGGGTGGTAGACCCCAGTACTTC. Its translation is CASSSEAWGGRPQYF.

The chain carries TRBV12-3 or TRBV12-4 and TRBJ1-2; 7 positions agree with TRBD1. CDR3 length equals 12 residues. V was pared by 0 bases and J by 13 bases, with 5 bases of the junction left unmatched. The CDR3 DNA is TGTGCCAGCAGTTTAGCCCAGGGGGAAATCACCTTC. Translation gives CASSLAQGEITF.

As concerns this clonotype: It may be a read error: a sequence one base away is much more abundant. The rearrangement joins TRBV2 to TRBJ1-2; D not certain. The CDR3 is 13 amino acids. With 4 bases removed from V and 4 bases from J, the gap between germline ends came to 10 bases. The V gene's germline CDR1 is SNHLY and CDR2 FYNNEI. The CDR3 bases are TGTGCCAGCAGTGTCTCGACGGGCTATGGCTACACCTTC. Its translation is CASSVSTGYGYTF.

This clonotype was seen at least ten times. In DNA form, the CDR3 reads TGTGCCAGCACAGGGGTTTGGACTGAAGCTTTCTTT. Amino acids: CASTGVWTEAFF. V gene TRBV12-3 or TRBV12-4 combines with J gene TRBJ1-1, with a possible D match to TRBD1 (6 bases). Trimming removed 7 bases from V and 5 bases from J, with 11 bases in between. The CDR3 is 12 amino acids.

The sample holds a few counts of this clonotype. The V call is TRBV11-2, the J call TRBJ1-2; D gene uncertain. The CDR3 is 14 residues long. Germline values: CDR1 SGHAT, CDR2 FQNNGV. V was cut by 1 base and J by 4 bases, with 10 bases left in between. DNA for the CDR3: TGTGCCAGCAGCTTAGGGGGTGGCCTCTATGGCTACACCTTC. This codes for CASSLGGGLYGYTF. The full variable domain, completed using reference TRBV11-2 and TRBJ1-2, is EAGVAQSPRYKIIEKRQSVAFWCNPISGHATLYWYQQILGQGPKLLIQFQNNGVVDDSQLPKDRFSAERLKGVDSTLKIQPAKLEDSAVYLCASSLGGGLYGYTFGSGTRLTVV.

The chain recombines TRBV7-2 with TRBJ2-7, with TRBD2 matching over 9 bases. Germline V gene data show CDR1 as SGHTA and CDR2 as FQGNSA. This CDR3 has 15 residues. The V segment lost 6 bases and the J segment 4 bases; nucleotides outside the gene matches: 10. The CDR3 nucleotides are TGTGCCAGCAGACCATTAGCGGGAGCGGAATACGAGCAGTACTTC. This codes for CASRPLAGAEYEQYF.

This clonotype was found many times. J is TRBJ1-4 and V is TRBV2; no clear D. Germline values: CDR1 SNHLY, CDR2 FYNNEI. V lost 8 bases and J lost 3, with 7 bases in between. CDR3 size: 12 residues. The DNA for the CDR3 is TGTGCCAGCGTCCGGGCTAATGAAAAACTGTTTTTT. It is translated as CASVRANEKLFF.

This clonotype was seen a few times. The chain combines TRBV20-1 with TRBJ1-3; no definite D call. Germline V lookup: CDR1 DFQATT, CDR2 SNEGSKA (reference sequence). This CDR3 is 13 amino acids long. V lost 7 bases, J lost 0 bases, and 10 bases lay in between. This chain's CDR3 is CSGYGPSGNTIYF. CDR3 in DNA: TGCAGTGGTTATGGTCCCTCTGGAAACACCATATATTTT.

This clonotype has a handful of counts. The rearrangement uses TRBV13 and TRBJ1-1; 8 nucleotides agree with TRBD1. CDR1 PRHDT and CDR2 FYEKMQ come from the germline V gene (reference sequence). There are 13 residues in the CDR3. V dropped 0 bases and J dropped 11; count of bases not matched to a gene: 5. CDR3 amino acids: CASSLGQTGEAFF. CDR3 bases: TGTGCCAGCAGCTTAGGACAGACAGGGGAGGCTTTCTTT.

This clonotype was observed at least ten times. The chain couples TRBV13 to TRBJ2-5; weak D call: TRBD1 (6 bases). This CDR3 has 13 amino acids. V was pared by 3 bases and J by 3 bases, with 8 bases between. The germline V gene encodes CDR1 PRHDT and CDR2 FYEKMQ (reference sequence). The chain's CDR3 is CASSFRTEETQYF. CDR3 DNA: TGTGCCAGCAGCTTTAGGACAGAAGAGACCCAGTACTTC.

Remarks on this clonotype: Mismatch with germline at one junction end may stem from a read error. The genes are TRBV10-2 and TRBJ2-2, with 9 positions matching TRBD1. Looked up from germline, CDR1 is WSHSY and CDR2 is SAAADI. The length of the CDR3 is 19 residues. For the CDR3, the DNA is TGTGCCAGCAGTCCCGGGACAGGGATGAAGAGGCGGAACACCGGGGAGCTGTTTTTT. The encoded protein is CASSPGTGMKRRNTGELFF.

The chain joins TRBV29-1 to TRBJ1-3, with 7 bases matching TRBD1. The CDR3 has 10 residues. Germline trimming cut 7 bases from V and 7 bases from J; bases unmatched to any gene: 1. Germline assignment: CDR1 SQVTM and CDR2 ANQGSEA. CDR3: CSADRNTIYF. The DNA for the CDR3 is TGCAGCGCGGACAGGAACACCATATATTTT. The whole variable domain, filled in from reference TRBV29-1 and TRBJ1-3, reads SAVISQKPSRDICQRGTSLTIQCQVDSQVTMMFWYRQQPGQSLTLIATANQGSEATYESGFVIDKFPISRPNLTFSTLTVSNMSPEDSSIYLCSADRNTIYFGEGSWLTVV.

The chain is built from TRBV20-1 and TRBJ2-3, with no clear D. CDR1 DFQATT and CDR2 SNEGSKA come from the germline V gene (reference sequence). The CDR3 totals 11 residues. Trimming left V 5 bases short and J 5 bases short, with 8 bases between. CDR3 nucleotide sequence: TGCAGTGCTCCGGGTAAAGATACGCAGTATTTT. Amino acids: CSAPGKDTQYF.

This clonotype was counted ten times or more. The gene calls are TRBV12-3 or TRBV12-4 and TRBJ1-5, with D perhaps matching TRBD1 (6 bases). V lost 6 bases to trimming and J lost 1 base, with 10 bases between them. This CDR3 is built from 14 residues. The chain's CDR3 is CASSVGQSNQPQHF. DNA for the CDR3: TGTGCCAGCAGCGTCGGACAGAGCAATCAGCCCCAGCATTTT.

This clonotype was counted only a few times. The chain carries TRBV12-3 or TRBV12-4 and TRBJ2-7; no reliable D call. CDR3 size: 14 residues. V gave up 6 bases and J gave up 3 bases, with 15 bases separating them. The CDR3 region is CASSEAEISYEQYF. CDR3 nucleotide sequence: TGTGCCAGCAGCGAGGCCGAAATTAGCTACGAGCAGTACTTC.

This clonotype was observed a handful of times. This chain links TRBV7-9 with TRBJ2-7; D remains unclear. In germline, CDR1 is SEHNR, CDR2 FQNEAQ (reference sequence). CDR3 length equals 15 residues. Trimming removed 1 base at V and 3 bases at J, with 13 bases between. For the CDR3, the DNA is TGTGCCAGCAGCTTAGGGCCCGGATATATCTACGAGCAGTACTTC. As protein: CASSLGPGYIYEQYF.

The chain employs TRBV10-3 and TRBJ2-6; D possibly matches TRBD1 or TRBD2 (6 bases each). This CDR3 has 17 amino acids. CDR1 is ENHRY and CDR2 is SYGVKD in the germline V gene. Deletions cut 0 bases from V and 9 bases from J, with 18 bases between. CDR3 residues: CAISESKRVGTYNVLTF. CDR3 nucleotides: TGTGCCATCAGTGAGTCGAAGCGGGTCGGGACATACAACGTCCTGACTTTC.

Many counts were recorded for this clonotype. The rearrangement uses TRBV29-1 and TRBJ2-7; tentative D call: TRBD2 (5 bases). Germline V gives CDR1 SQVTM, CDR2 ANQGSEA. This CDR3 has 12 amino acids. Trimming took off 0 bases at V and 7 bases at J, with 10 bases between the two ends. As DNA, the CDR3 is TGCAGCGTTGAAGAGGGAGTGGAGGAGCAGTACTTC. It translates to CSVEEGVEEQYF.

In this sample, this clonotype turned up a few times. This chain connects TRBV10-3 to TRBJ2-3, with 15 bases aligning to TRBD2. V lost 6 bases, J lost 4 bases, and 2 bases stayed unmatched. CDR1 is ENHRY and CDR2 is SYGVKD in the germline V gene. CDR3 length equals 15 residues. The CDR3 loop is CAIRGLAGGSDTQYF. The CDR3 coding sequence is TGTGCCATCAGGGGACTAGCGGGAGGATCAGATACGCAGTATTTT.